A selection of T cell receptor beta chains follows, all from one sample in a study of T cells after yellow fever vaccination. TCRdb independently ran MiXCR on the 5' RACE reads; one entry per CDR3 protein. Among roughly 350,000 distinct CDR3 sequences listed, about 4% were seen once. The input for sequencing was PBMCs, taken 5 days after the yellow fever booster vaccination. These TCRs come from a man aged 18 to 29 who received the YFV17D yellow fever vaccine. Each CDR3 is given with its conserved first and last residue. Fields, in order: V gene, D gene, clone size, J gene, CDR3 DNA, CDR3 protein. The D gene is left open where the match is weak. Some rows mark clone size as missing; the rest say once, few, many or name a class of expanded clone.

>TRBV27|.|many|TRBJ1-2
TGTGCCAGCGGACGGGAGAGCTATGGCTACACCTTC
CASGRESYGYTF
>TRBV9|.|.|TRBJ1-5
TGTGCCAGCAGCCCCGGGGATAATCAGCCCCAGCATTTT
CASSPGDNQPQHF
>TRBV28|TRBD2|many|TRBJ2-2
TGTGCCAGCAGTAGCGGGGGGGGAACCGGGGAGCTGTTTTTT
CASSSGGGTGELFF
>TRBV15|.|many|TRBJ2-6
TGTGCCACCCTAGACAGTGTCTTTGGGGCCAACGTCCTGACTTTC
CATLDSVFGANVLTF
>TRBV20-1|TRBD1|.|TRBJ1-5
TGCAGTGCTAGAGGGACAGGGGGCGAACATAGCAATCAGCCCCAGCATTTT
CSARGTGGEHSNQPQHF
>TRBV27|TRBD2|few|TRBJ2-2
TGTGCCAGCAGGACACTAGCGGGGGGAACTTTAGGTGGGGAGCTGTTTTTT
CASRTLAGGTLGGELFF
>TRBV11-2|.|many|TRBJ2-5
TGTGCCAGCAGCTTACATCGGGGGTCGGAGACCCAGTACTTC
CASSLHRGSETQYF
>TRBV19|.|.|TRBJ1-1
TGTGCCAGTAGTTTCTCCCTCCAAACCTTCTTT
CASSFSLQTFF
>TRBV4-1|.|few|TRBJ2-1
TGCGCCAGCAGCCTGAAGAGAATCACGGGTGAGCAGTTCTTC
CASSLKRITGEQFF
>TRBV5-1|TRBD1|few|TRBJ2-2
TGCGCCAGCAGCTCTGACAGGGTGCGGAACACCGGGGAGCTGTTTTTT
CASSSDRVRNTGELFF
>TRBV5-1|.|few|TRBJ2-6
TGCGCCAGCAGCGGGGACTCTGGGGCCAACGTCCTGACTTTC
CASSGDSGANVLTF
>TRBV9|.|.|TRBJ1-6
TGTGCCAGCAGCGGAGAGATCCGGGATTCACCCCTCCACTTT
CASSGEIRDSPLHF
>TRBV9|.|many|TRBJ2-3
TGTGCCAGCAGTCTAGGGGGGGCCTTAAGCACGTATACGCAGTATTTT
CASSLGGALSTYTQYF
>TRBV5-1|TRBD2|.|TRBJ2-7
TGCGCCAGCAGCAGGAGCGGGGGAGGCGACGAGCAGTACTTC
CASSRSGGGDEQYF
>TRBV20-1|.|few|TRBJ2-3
TGCAGTGCTAGAGTGGGTAGCTGGAGCTCAGATACGCAGTATTTT
CSARVGSWSSDTQYF
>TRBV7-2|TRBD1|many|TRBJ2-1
TGTGCCAGCAGCTCCGGGACAGGGGTACATGAGCAGTTCTTC
CASSSGTGVHEQFF